This TCR beta chain was sequenced during a study of radiotherapy plus CTLA-4 blockade in lung cancer. Study summary: Among all patients, 15% to 20% showed objective responses, while roughly 28% had disease control. General study findings and limits: Blood saw expansion of tumor-derived TCR clones after radiotherapy plus ipilimumab.

CDR1 SGHAT and CDR2 FQDESV come from the germline V gene (reference sequence). This CDR3 is built from 14 residues. The ends were cut back, 4 bases at V and 3 bases at J, with 12 bases in the middle. This clone was seen only once. Its target is unknown. Some clones are missing from TCRdb's copy, which holds only in-frame ones; the method was immunoSEQ multiplex PCR. The profile shows over 95,000 clones, roughly 79% of them singletons. The sample in question was peripheral blood, obtained from a patient treated with radiotherapy plus ipilimumab. The receptor's source is a human donor with non-small cell lung cancer who had a partial response to radiotherapy plus ipilimumab. Some clones in this sample may be carry-over from other donors' samples. This chain links TRBV11-1 with TRBJ1-1; maybe TRBD1 (6 bases). The CDR3 region has the DNA TGTGCCAGCAGCTACGGGACATTGGACACTGAAGCTTTCTTT. Translated: CASSYGTLDTEAFF.